A single T cell receptor beta chain is shown here with its context. Trimming removed 11 bases at V and 5 bases at J, with 15 bases between. The germline gives CDR1 SNHLY, CDR2 FYNNEI. CDR3 length equals 13 residues. This sample stems from a study of cytomegalovirus exposure and HLA in healthy donors. Researchers ran the PCR with 60 Vbeta and 13 Jbeta primers. Method: immunoSEQ multiplex PCR; TCRdb's copy keeps in-frame clones and lacks some. The table for this sample gives about 110,000 clones. This chain connects TRBV2 to TRBJ2-2, with a weak D call TRBD1 (6 bases). The receptor was derived from a man aged 30 to 39 in good health and CMV-seronegative. The specimen sequenced was PBMCs. The CDR3 here is CAWIRGRTGELFF. Here the CDR3 DNA reads TGTGCCTGGATCAGGGGCCGGACCGGGGAGCTGTTTTTT. Full variable domain (outside the CDR3, taken from reference TRBV2 and TRBJ2-2): EPEVTQTPSHQVTQMGQEVILRCVPISNHLYFYWYRQILGQKVEFLVSFYNNEISEKSEIFDDQFSVERPDGSNFTLKIRSTKLEDSAMYFCAWIRGRTGELFFGEGSRLTVL.